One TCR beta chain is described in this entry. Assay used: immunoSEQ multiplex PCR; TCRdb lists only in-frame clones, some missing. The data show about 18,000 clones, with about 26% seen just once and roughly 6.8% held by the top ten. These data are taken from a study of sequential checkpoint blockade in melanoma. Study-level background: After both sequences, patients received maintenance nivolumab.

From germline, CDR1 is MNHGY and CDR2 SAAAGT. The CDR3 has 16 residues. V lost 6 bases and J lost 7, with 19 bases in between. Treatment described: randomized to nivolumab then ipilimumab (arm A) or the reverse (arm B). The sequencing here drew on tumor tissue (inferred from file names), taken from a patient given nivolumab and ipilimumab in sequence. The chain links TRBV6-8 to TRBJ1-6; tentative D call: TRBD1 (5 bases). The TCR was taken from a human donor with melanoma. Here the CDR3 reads CASSKRPGTGNSPLHF. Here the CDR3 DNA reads TGTGCCAGCAGCAAAAGACCCGGGACGGGAAATTCACCCCTCCACTTT.